Each of the 18 T cell receptor beta chains below was sequenced from the same sample in a study of shared clonotypes between healthy human individuals. Measured with immunoSEQ multiplex PCR; TCRdb has only the in-frame clones, and not every one. The sample has around 560,000 clones; around 96% are singletons. Selected positively for CCR7 and CD45RO-negative, naive CD8 cells excluded terminally differentiated effector memory CD45RA+ cells. The specimen sequenced was naive CD8+ T cells sorted from blood. The origin of the receptors is a woman aged 30 to 39 in good health.

The table lists this clone with a count of one. This sequence joins TRBV27 and TRBJ1-5; TRBD1 agrees at 8 bases. V shed 6 bases, J shed 2 bases, and the junction held 6 bases outside the gene matches. Germline V gene sequence: CDR1 MNHEY, CDR2 SMNVEV (reference sequence). The CDR3 has 15 amino acids. The CDR3 DNA follows: TGTGCCAGCAGGACGACAGGGGTTGGCAATCAGCCCCAGCATTTT. This codes for CASRTTGVGNQPQHF.

J is TRBJ2-7 and V is TRBV29-1, with D possibly matching TRBD2 (6 bases). Germline V CDR1 and CDR2: SQVTM, ANQGSEA. V was shortened by 6 bases and J by 5 bases, with 26 bases between the two germline ends. The CDR3 runs 16 residues. This chain's CDR3 is CSVAGTIAVPSNEQYF. CDR3 sequence (DNA): TGCAGCGTGGCGGGAACTATAGCGGTCCCAAGCAACGAGCAGTACTTC.

This chain connects TRBV9 to TRBJ2-7; tentative D call: TRBD1 (6 bases). Trimming took 3 bases from V and 5 from J, leaving 12 bases between them. The germline gives CDR1 SGDLS, CDR2 YYNGEE. The CDR3 is 13 amino acids. As DNA, the CDR3 is TGTGCCAGCAGCGGAAGTCACAGGGACGAGCAGTACTTC. Amino acid sequence: CASSGSHRDEQYF.

The chain links TRBV2 to TRBJ1-4; D unclear. In germline, CDR1 is SNHLY, CDR2 FYNNEI. The CDR3 is made up of 14 amino acids. V was trimmed by 2 bases and J by 8 bases, leaving 12 bases between them. The CDR3 DNA sequence: TGTGCCAGCAGTGAAAGGGTAATCCGGGAAAAACTGTTTTTT. It translates to CASSERVIREKLFF.

The chain couples TRBV1 to TRBJ2-7. TRBV1 is an annotated pseudogene. This CDR3 is 11 amino acids long. CDR3 loop: CTSSPGAEQYF. CDR3 nucleotides: TGCACCAGCAGCCCGGGGGCCGAGCAGTACTTC.

The V and J genes are TRBV2 and TRBJ2-1; D not resolved. The V end was cut by 3 bases, the J end by 0 bases, with 12 bases between. Germline lookup yields CDR1 SNHLY and CDR2 FYNNEI. The CDR3 has 16 amino acids. CDR3: CASSDTDTSSYNEQFF. CDR3 DNA sequence: TGTGCCAGCAGTGATACCGACACGAGCTCCTACAATGAGCAGTTCTTC. The full variable domain, completed using reference TRBV2 and TRBJ2-1, is EPEVTQTPSHQVTQMGQEVILRCVPISNHLYFYWYRQILGQKVEFLVSFYNNEISEKSEIFDDQFSVERPDGSNFTLKIRSTKLEDSAMYFCASSDTDTSSYNEQFFGPGTRLTVL.

For the CDR3, the DNA is TGTGCCAGCAGCGTAGCCTCGGAGGTTGGGACTGAAGCTTTCTTT. It codes for CASSVASEVGTEAFF. The rearrangement joins TRBV9 to TRBJ1-1; D remains ambiguous. V lost 0 bases and J 5 bases, leaving 14 bases between the germline ends. The CDR3 covers 15 residues. Germline V lookup: CDR1 SGDLS, CDR2 YYNGEE. Variable domain in full (rest from reference TRBV9 and TRBJ1-1): DSGVTQTPKHLITATGQRVTLRCSPRSGDLSVYWYQQSLDQGLQFLIQYYNGEERAKGNILERFSAQQFPDLHSELNLSSLELGDSALYFCASSVASEVGTEAFFGQGTRLTVV.

A word on this clone: Distinct nucleotide sequences in the sample also encode this CDR3. CDR3 sequence: CASSQGTGGGYNEQFF. CDR3 nucleotide sequence: TGCGCCAGCAGCCAGGGCACAGGGGGTGGTTACAATGAGCAGTTCTTC. The chain has TRBV4-1 and TRBJ2-1; 8 bases match TRBD1. CDR1 MGHRA and CDR2 YSYEKL come from the germline V gene. Trimming took 3 bases from V and 4 from J; bases not matched to a gene: 8. This CDR3 contains 16 residues.

With regard to this clone: Other DNA sequences in the same sample also yield this CDR3. CDR3 nucleotide sequence: TGTGCCAGCAGTCCCACAAACACCGGGGAGCTGTTTTTT. Translated: CASSPTNTGELFF. The chain couples TRBV27 to TRBJ2-2; no clear D. CDR3 length equals 13 residues. Germline V lookup: CDR1 MNHEY, CDR2 SMNVEV (reference sequence). The V gene lost 5 bases and the J gene lost 2 bases, with 6 bases spanning the gap.

The V call is TRBV6-1, the J call TRBJ1-5, with D possibly being TRBD1 (5 bases). V shed 3 bases and J shed 3 bases, with 15 bases lying between them. Germline assignment: CDR1 MNHNS and CDR2 SASEGT. This CDR3 is 16 amino acids long. The CDR3 sequence is CASSEVGRGFNQPQHF. The CDR3, as DNA: TGTGCCAGCAGTGAGGTCGGGCGGGGGTTCAATCAGCCCCAGCATTTT.

The chain is built from TRBV19 and TRBJ1-1; no clear D gene. Germline values: CDR1 LNHDA, CDR2 SQIVND (reference sequence). This CDR3 region has 10 residues. Trimming removed 5 bases from V and 5 bases from J, with 3 bases in between. CDR3 sequence: CASSRTEAFF. The DNA of the CDR3 is TGTGCCAGTAGTCGGACTGAAGCTTTCTTT.

Here the CDR3 DNA reads TGTGCCAGCAGTTTATCTCAAGCGCTGAGCTCCTACGAGCAGTACTTC. This translates into CASSLSQALSSYEQYF. The gene calls are TRBV27 and TRBJ2-7; no firm D call. The CDR3 consists of 16 residues. Per germline, CDR1 MNHEY and CDR2 SMNVEV (reference sequence). Trimming left V 0 bases short and J 0 bases short, with 12 bases between.

This clone was recorded a few times. The V call is TRBV19, the J call TRBJ2-1; D gene uncertain. Germline CDR1 LNHDA, CDR2 SQIVND (reference sequence). The V end lost 5 bases, the J end lost 5 bases, and 7 bases lay between the germline ends. This CDR3 spans 12 amino acids. Here the CDR3 reads CASSPPHNEQFF. DNA for the CDR3: TGTGCCAGTAGTCCTCCCCACAATGAGCAGTTCTTC.

This clone was counted a few times. This chain uses TRBV7-9 with TRBJ2-7; TRBD2 matches 8 bases. From germline, CDR1 is SEHNR and CDR2 FQNEAQ (reference sequence). J gave up 1 base and V 3 bases, and 2 bases lay outside the gene matches. The CDR3 is 14 amino acids. This CDR3 reads CASSLPSGSYEQYF. CDR3 sequence (DNA): TGTGCCAGCAGCTTGCCTAGCGGGTCCTACGAGCAGTACTTC. The complete variable domain, with remaining parts taken from reference TRBV7-9 and TRBJ2-7, reads DTGVSQNPRHKITKRGQNVTFRCDPISEHNRLYWYRQTLGQGPEFLTYFQNEAQLEKSRLLSDRFSAERPKGSFSTLEIQRTEQGDSAMYLCASSLPSGSYEQYFGPGTRLTVT.

This rearrangement joins TRBV7-9 to TRBJ2-7, with D possibly being TRBD1 (5 bases). The CDR3 sequence is 17 residues long. The V gene's germline CDR1 is SEHNR and CDR2 FQNEAQ (reference sequence). Trimming took off 3 bases at V and 0 bases at J, with 18 bases between the two ends. The CDR3 region has the DNA TGTGCCAGCAGCTTCGTTTCCAGGGAAGGCTACTCCTACGAGCAGTACTTC. Protein sequence: CASSFVSREGYSYEQYF.

The chain couples TRBV7-6 to TRBJ2-1, with 13 bases lining up with TRBD2. Germline lookup yields CDR1 SGHVS and CDR2 FNYEAQ. The CDR3 spans 15 residues. After removal of 5 bases from V and 8 bases from J, the junction contained 6 bases not matched to a gene. The chain's CDR3 is CASSPWTSGSYEQFF. Here the CDR3 DNA reads TGTGCCAGCAGCCCCTGGACTAGCGGGAGTTATGAGCAGTTCTTC.

The chain joins TRBV7-9 to TRBJ2-1; TRBD1 matches at 7 bases. With V trimmed by 2 bases and J by 4 bases, 2 bases remained unmatched. Germline-derived CDR1 and CDR2 are SEHNR and FQNEAQ (reference sequence). This CDR3 contains 14 residues. CDR3 DNA: TGTGCCAGCAGCTTAACAGGGGAATACAATGAGCAGTTCTTC. This translates into CASSLTGEYNEQFF.

The J gene is TRBJ2-5, the V gene TRBV4-2, with a weak D call TRBD2 (6 bases). Germline CDR1 is LGHNA and CDR2 is YNFKEQ. CDR3 length equals 15 residues. The V end was cut by 0 bases, the J end by 1 base, with 9 bases between. CDR3 sequence reads: CASSQESGFQETQYF. CDR3 DNA sequence: TGTGCCAGCAGCCAAGAGAGCGGGTTCCAAGAGACCCAGTACTTC.